A single sample is the source of the 2 T cell receptor beta chains below, sequenced in a study of early T cells in non-severe SARS-CoV-2 infection. Via MiXCR, TCRdb re-called the 5' RACE reads, giving one row per CDR3 protein. Found here are approximately 28,000 distinct CDR3 sequences, approximately 6.4% of them singletons; the top ten hold 30% to 35%. The sequencing here drew on whole blood, taken at baseline. The receptors were gathered from an adult who was a healthcare worker with PCR-confirmed SARS-CoV-2 infection or an uninfected control (not recorded which).

This clonotype was detected many times. This chain joins TRBV12-3 or TRBV12-4 and TRBJ1-3; D remains unclear. The CDR3 is 14 residues long. Trimming took 3 bases from V and 13 from J, leaving 19 bases between them. The DNA of the CDR3 is TGTGCCAGCAGTTTGGGCTACAGCCTTTCATTTATATATTTT. This sequence encodes CASSLGYSLSFIYF.

This clonotype came up many times. CDR3 sequence (DNA): TGTGCCAGCAGCGTAAGTCAGGGCCCCCAAGAGACCCAGTACTTC. This codes for CASSVSQGPQETQYF. This chain links TRBV9 with TRBJ2-5, with D perhaps TRBD1 (5 bases). Trimming shortened V by 1 base and J by 1 base, and 11 bases separated the two germline ends. The CDR3 spans 15 residues. Germline V CDR1 and CDR2: SGDLS, YYNGEE.